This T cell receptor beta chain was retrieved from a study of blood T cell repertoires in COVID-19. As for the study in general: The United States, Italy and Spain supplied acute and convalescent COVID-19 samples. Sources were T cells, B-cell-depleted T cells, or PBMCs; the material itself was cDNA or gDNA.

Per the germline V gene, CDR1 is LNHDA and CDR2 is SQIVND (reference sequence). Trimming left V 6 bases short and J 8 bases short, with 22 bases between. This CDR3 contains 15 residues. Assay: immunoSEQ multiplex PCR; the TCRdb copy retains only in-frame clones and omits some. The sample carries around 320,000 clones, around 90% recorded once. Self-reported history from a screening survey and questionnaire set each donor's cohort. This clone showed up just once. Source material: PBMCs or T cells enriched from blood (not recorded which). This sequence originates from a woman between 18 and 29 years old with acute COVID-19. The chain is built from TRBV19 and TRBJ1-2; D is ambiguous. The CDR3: CASRPAGGPLRGYTF. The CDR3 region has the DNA TGTGCCAGTAGGCCCGCAGGAGGGCCCTTACGCGGCTACACCTTC.